One sample yielded the 32 T cell receptor beta chains listed below, sequenced in a study of cytomegalovirus exposure and HLA in healthy donors. The PCR made use of 60 Vbeta and 13 Jbeta primers. The method was immunoSEQ multiplex PCR; TCRdb's version includes in-frame clones alone and lacks a portion of them. The sample consists of about 140,000 clones, over 75% of them appearing once. The specimen was PBMCs. The receptors were gathered from a man aged 25-45 years in good health.

The chain has TRBV5-4 and TRBJ1-6; D uncertain. This CDR3 is built from 14 residues. Germline-derived CDR1 and CDR2 are SGHNT and YYREEE (reference sequence). The V end was cut by 0 bases, the J end by 6 bases, with 7 bases between. CDR3 DNA: TGTGCCAGCAGCTTGGGGGCGATTAATTCACCCCTCCACTTT. Translation: CASSLGAINSPLHF.

This sequence joins TRBV28 and TRBJ1-1; no firm D call. Germline V lookup: CDR1 MDHEN, CDR2 SYDVKM. V was pared by 7 bases and J by 1 base, with 10 bases between. The CDR3 has 13 amino acids. Written as DNA, the CDR3 is TGTGCCAGCACTACTGTCACGAACACTGAAGCTTTCTTT. It encodes CASTTVTNTEAFF.

The rearrangement links TRBV5-4 to TRBJ2-7; D unresolved. CDR1 and CDR2 (germline): SGHNT, YYREEE (reference sequence). V was pared by 0 bases and J by 3 bases, with 4 bases between. The CDR3 contains 12 residues. The CDR3 nucleotides read TGTGCCAGCAGCTTGGTCGGCTACGAGCAGTACTTC. Its translation: CASSLVGYEQYF. Together with reference TRBV5-4 and TRBJ2-7, the CDR3 gives the full variable domain: ETGVTQSPTHLIKTRGQQVTLRCSSQSGHNTVSWYQQALGQGPQFIFQYYREEENGRGNFPPRFSGLQFPNYSSELNVNALELDDSALYLCASSLVGYEQYFGPGTRLTVT.

The V call is TRBV6-5, the J call TRBJ2-7; no definite D call. This CDR3 spans 13 amino acids. In germline, CDR1 is MNHEY, CDR2 SVGAGI. V gave up 2 bases and J gave up 2 bases, with 7 bases separating them. The CDR3 region is CASSYELTYEQYF. In nucleotides, the CDR3 is TGTGCCAGCAGTTACGAGCTAACCTACGAGCAGTACTTC.

This clone was counted between two and nine times. The rearrangement uses TRBV28 and TRBJ2-7, with 8 positions matching TRBD1. Germline V gives CDR1 MDHEN, CDR2 SYDVKM. The CDR3 extends over 15 amino acids. J lost 4 bases, V lost 4 bases, and 9 bases had no gene match. CDR3 in DNA: TGTGCCAGCAGTTCCCCCGGACAGGGATCATACGAGCAGTACTTC. This gives the protein CASSSPGQGSYEQYF.

This clone has just a few counts. The rearrangement uses TRBV11-3 and TRBJ2-1; maybe TRBD2 (6 bases). The CDR3 contains 14 residues. Trimming shortened V by 0 bases and J by 13 bases, and 16 bases separated the two germline ends. The V gene's germline CDR1 is SGHNT and CDR2 YENEEA. CDR3 region: CASSLEGGSGPQFF. The DNA for the CDR3 is TGTGCCAGCAGCTTAGAGGGTGGGAGCGGGCCCCAGTTCTTC.

The rearrangement links TRBV7-2 to TRBJ2-7, with TRBD2 matching 12 bases. With 7 bases clipped from V and 4 bases from J, the junction kept 8 bases outside the gene matches. CDR3 length: 15 amino acids. Germline V gene data show CDR1 as SGHTA and CDR2 as FQGNSA. Written as DNA, the CDR3 is TGTGCCAGCACCCAACTAGCGGGAGGTTTATACGAGCAGTACTTC. The encoded protein is CASTQLAGGLYEQYF.

The chain links TRBV9 to TRBJ1-1, with 12 bases aligning to TRBD1. V lost 3 bases, J lost 0 bases, and 12 bases stayed unmatched. In germline, CDR1 is SGDLS, CDR2 YYNGEE. The CDR3 covers 19 residues. CDR3 DNA: TGTGCCAGCAGCGCCTCCGGGACAGGGGGCTGGGCCGTGAACACTGAAGCTTTCTTT. As protein: CASSASGTGGWAVNTEAFF.

The rearrangement joins TRBV6-6 to TRBJ1-1, with 9 bases lining up with TRBD1. J was trimmed by 8 bases and V by 6 bases; bases with no gene match: 10. The CDR3 covers 14 residues. Germline loops: CDR1 MNHNY, CDR2 SVGAGI (reference sequence). CDR3 nucleotides: TGTGCCAGCAGCCCCCGGGACAGGGAAAAAGAAGCTTTCTTT. Its translation is CASSPRDREKEAFF.

The rearrangement joins TRBV10-2 to TRBJ1-1, with D hard to call. Germline V gene sequence: CDR1 WSHSY, CDR2 SAAADI. The germline V and J ends were trimmed by 4 bases and 0 bases, with 6 bases remaining between them. The CDR3 sequence is 13 residues long. The CDR3 sequence is CASSVSLNTEAFF. The CDR3 DNA reads as TGCGCCAGCAGTGTTAGTTTGAACACTGAAGCTTTCTTT.

The V and J genes are TRBV7-2 and TRBJ1-1; no firm D call. CDR3 size: 16 residues. Germline assignment: CDR1 SGHTA and CDR2 FQGNSA. V lost 1 base and J lost 5, with 17 bases in between. CDR3 sequence: CASSLGPIGPGTEAFF. The CDR3 nucleotides read TGTGCCAGCAGCTTAGGCCCTATCGGCCCGGGGACTGAAGCTTTCTTT. Supplemented by reference TRBV7-2 and TRBJ1-1, the full variable domain reads GAGVSQSPSNKVTEKGKDVELRCDPISGHTALYWYRQSLGQGLEFLIYFQGNSAPDKSGLPSDRFSAERTGGSVSTLTIQRTQQEDSAVYLCASSLGPIGPGTEAFFGQGTRLTVV.

V and J are TRBV19 and TRBJ2-6, with 7 positions matching TRBD1. Germline CDR1 LNHDA, CDR2 SQIVND (reference sequence). The CDR3 runs to 17 residues. V lost 3 bases and J lost 2; bases outside the gene matches: 7. Here the CDR3 reads CASSIGTGVAGANVLTF. The CDR3 DNA reads as TGTGCCAGTAGTATTGGCACAGGGGTAGCTGGGGCCAACGTCCTGACTTTC.

The DNA for the CDR3 is TGTGCCAGCATCACAGTGGGGGGATCTTACACCGGGGAGCTGTTTTTT. Encoded protein: CASITVGGSYTGELFF. The chain employs TRBV28 and TRBJ2-2, with D perhaps TRBD2 (6 bases). The V gene's germline CDR1 is MDHEN and CDR2 SYDVKM. The CDR3 is made up of 16 amino acids. V lost 7 bases to trimming and J lost 3 bases, with 18 bases between them.

The chain has TRBV6-5 and TRBJ2-3, with 11 bases matching TRBD2. The CDR3 runs to 16 residues. J was trimmed by 1 base and V by 3 bases; bases with no gene match: 3. Germline lookup yields CDR1 MNHEY and CDR2 SVGAGI. The CDR3 DNA follows: TGTGCCAGCAGTTATAGCGGGAGGGCTCGCACAGATACGCAGTATTTT. Translating gives CASSYSGRARTDTQYF.

The J gene is TRBJ1-1, the V gene TRBV5-1, with TRBD1 matching 10 bases. Germline CDR1 SGHRS, CDR2 YFSETQ. The CDR3 loop spans 16 amino acids. The trim removed 4 bases at V and 1 base at J, leaving 7 bases unmatched. Here the CDR3 reads CASSPLTGGSNTEAFF. In nucleotides, the CDR3 is TGCGCCAGCAGCCCTCTGACAGGGGGCTCGAACACTGAAGCTTTCTTT.

Turning to this clone: An end of the junction does not agree with germline; a read error may underlie this. The chain employs TRBV7-9 and TRBJ1-1; 9 bases align to TRBD1. CDR3 length: 13 amino acids. The germline V gene encodes CDR1 SEHNR and CDR2 FQNEAQ (reference sequence). CDR3 region: CSSSTWTGVEAFF. The CDR3 bases are TGTTCCAGCAGCACATGGACAGGGGTAGAAGCTTTCTTT.

The rearrangement uses TRBV7-9 and TRBJ1-2, with 8 bases matching TRBD1. This CDR3 comprises 13 residues. J gave up 7 bases and V 5 bases, and 6 bases lay outside the gene matches. Germline CDR1 is SEHNR and CDR2 is FQNEAQ (reference sequence). CDR3 nucleotide sequence: TGTGCCAGCAGCCTGACAGGGGCGGGTGGCTACACCTTC. Protein sequence: CASSLTGAGGYTF. Drawing the rest from reference TRBV7-9 and TRBJ1-2, the complete variable domain is DTGVSQNPRHKITKRGQNVTFRCDPISEHNRLYWYRQTLGQGPEFLTYFQNEAQLEKSRLLSDRFSAERPKGSFSTLEIQRTEQGDSAMYLCASSLTGAGGYTFGSGTRLTVV.

The gene calls are TRBV5-4 and TRBJ2-5; TRBD1 aligns across 12 bases. With V trimmed by 4 bases and J by 6 bases, 10 bases remained unmatched. The germline V gene has CDR1 SGHNT and CDR2 YYREEE (reference sequence). The CDR3 sequence is 16 residues long. The CDR3 nucleotides are TGTGCCAGCAGCCCCGGCGGGACAGGGGGCGCCCAGACCCAGTACTTC. Translation gives CASSPGGTGGAQTQYF. Full variable domain (remainder filled in from reference TRBV5-4 and TRBJ2-5): ETGVTQSPTHLIKTRGQQVTLRCSSQSGHNTVSWYQQALGQGPQFIFQYYREEENGRGNFPPRFSGLQFPNYSSELNVNALELDDSALYLCASSPGGTGGAQTQYFGPGTRLLVL.

The sample holds a few counts of this clone. This chain links TRBV19 with TRBJ2-7, with a possible D match to TRBD1 (5 bases). The CDR3 extends over 14 amino acids. Trimming removed 4 bases at V and 0 bases at J, with 10 bases between. Per germline, CDR1 LNHDA and CDR2 SQIVND (reference sequence). CDR3 loop: CASSTAGSSYEQYF. CDR3 coding DNA: TGTGCCAGTAGTACGGCAGGGTCCTCCTACGAGCAGTACTTC.

V and J are TRBV9 and TRBJ2-2; D may be TRBD1 (5 bases). V gave up 7 bases and J gave up 5 bases, with 9 bases separating them. This CDR3 spans 12 amino acids. Germline CDR1 reads SGDLS; CDR2 reads YYNGEE. CDR3 amino acids: CASPHRTGELFF. The CDR3 nucleotides are TGTGCCAGCCCACACAGGACCGGGGAGCTGTTTTTT.

This clone was seen only a few times. The chain employs TRBV5-1 and TRBJ2-5; 12 bases match TRBD1. This CDR3 is built from 19 residues. Unmatched junction bases numbered 13, after V lost 3 bases and J lost 1 base. The germline V gene encodes CDR1 SGHRS and CDR2 YFSETQ. This CDR3 reads CASSWEGTGGLPTQETQYF. CDR3 bases: TGCGCCAGCAGCTGGGAAGGGACAGGGGGCCTCCCGACCCAAGAGACCCAGTACTTC.

The J gene is TRBJ2-1, the V gene TRBV5-1; 7 bases agree with TRBD2. The CDR3 has 16 residues. Germline-derived CDR1 and CDR2 are SGHRS and YFSETQ. Trimming took 5 bases from V and 9 from J; bases not matched to a gene: 17. The CDR3: CASRGGGGRSGSEQFF. The CDR3 DNA reads TGCGCCAGCAGGGGGGGTGGCGGGAGATCAGGAAGTGAGCAGTTCTTC.

J is TRBJ2-1 and V is TRBV11-2; D perhaps matches TRBD1 (6 bases). This CDR3 is 15 amino acids long. Germline CDR1 reads SGHAT; CDR2 reads FQNNGV. Deletions cut 5 bases from V and 2 bases from J, with 13 bases between. The CDR3 is CASSLTGFTYNEQFF. For the CDR3, the DNA is TGTGCCAGCAGCCTTACAGGGTTCACCTACAATGAGCAGTTCTTC.

The CDR3, as DNA: TGTGCCATCAGTGAGTCGGTGCAGGCCCTACAAGAGACCCAGTACTTC. Its protein product is CAISESVQALQETQYF. J is TRBJ2-5 and V is TRBV10-3; D not certain. Looked up from germline, CDR1 is ENHRY and CDR2 is SYGVKD. V was cut by 0 bases and J by 2 bases, with 13 bases left in between. The CDR3 consists of 16 residues.

V usage is TRBV30 and J usage is TRBJ1-5; 9 bases match TRBD1. V lost 4 bases and J lost 4; bases outside the gene matches: 2. The CDR3 length is 13 residues. CDR1 is GTSNPN, CDR2 SVGIG, per germline (reference sequence). CDR3 residues: CAWNRGPNQPQHF. DNA for the CDR3: TGTGCCTGGAACAGGGGGCCGAATCAGCCCCAGCATTTT.

This clone was observed a few times. CDR3 coding DNA: TGTGCCAGCAGTTACAGGGACATCAAAGGCTACACCTTC. Its translation: CASSYRDIKGYTF. The chain joins TRBV6-5 to TRBJ1-2, with a possible D match to TRBD1 (6 bases). CDR3 length equals 13 residues. Trimming removed 2 bases at V and 8 bases at J, with 12 bases between. Germline CDR1 and CDR2: MNHEY and SVGAGI.

The chain joins TRBV6-6 to TRBJ2-7, with a possible D match to TRBD2 (7 bases). The CDR3 is made up of 15 amino acids. Germline loops: CDR1 MNHNY, CDR2 SVGAGI (reference sequence). V lost 0 bases and J lost 6, with 15 bases in between. The CDR3 nucleotides are TGTGCCAGCAGTTACTCTGCCGGGGGGCGCCTCGAGCAGTACTTC. It specifies CASSYSAGGRLEQYF.

The chain couples TRBV6-6 to TRBJ2-3; D is possibly TRBD2 (7 bases). The germline CDR1 and CDR2 sequences are MNHNY and SVGAGI (reference sequence). The CDR3 has 16 residues. V was cut by 2 bases and J by 4 bases, with 16 bases left in between. The CDR3 nucleotides read TGTGCCAGCAGTTACCGGGGAGTAGGGGGGGCAGATACGCAGTATTTT. It encodes CASSYRGVGGADTQYF.

CDR3 in amino acids: CASMMVPGTDTQYF. CDR3 sequence (DNA): TGCGCCAGCATGATGGTCCCGGGCACAGATACGCAGTATTTT. This chain joins TRBV5-1 and TRBJ2-3; D remains unclear. Germline loops: CDR1 SGHRS, CDR2 YFSETQ. V lost 6 bases and J 1 base, leaving 12 bases between the germline ends. CDR3 length equals 14 residues.

This chain links TRBV5-1 with TRBJ1-3; D is undetermined. The CDR3 length is 16 residues. The germline V gene encodes CDR1 SGHRS and CDR2 YFSETQ. Trimming left V 3 bases short and J 0 bases short, with 13 bases between. CDR3 bases: TGCGCCAGCAGCTCCCCGGGGTCGAGCTCTGGAAACACCATATATTTT. Its protein is CASSSPGSSSGNTIYF.

V gene TRBV29-1 combines with J gene TRBJ2-1; 7 positions agree with TRBD1. The J segment lost 3 bases and the V segment lost 5 bases, leaving 10 bases of the junction unmatched. Germline CDR1 is SQVTM and CDR2 is ANQGSEA. The CDR3 spans 15 residues. The CDR3 region is CSVQSKTGSYNEQFF. The CDR3, as DNA: TGCAGCGTTCAAAGTAAGACAGGGAGCTACAATGAGCAGTTCTTC.

This chain joins TRBV9 and TRBJ2-2; 7 bases are a match to TRBD1. Germline V CDR1 and CDR2: SGDLS, YYNGEE. Trimming removed 3 bases from V and 3 bases from J; junction bases left unmatched: 8. This CDR3 region has 16 residues. Here the CDR3 reads CASSGQGVGDTGELFF. DNA of the CDR3: TGTGCCAGCAGCGGCCAGGGGGTGGGAGACACCGGGGAGCTGTTTTTT.